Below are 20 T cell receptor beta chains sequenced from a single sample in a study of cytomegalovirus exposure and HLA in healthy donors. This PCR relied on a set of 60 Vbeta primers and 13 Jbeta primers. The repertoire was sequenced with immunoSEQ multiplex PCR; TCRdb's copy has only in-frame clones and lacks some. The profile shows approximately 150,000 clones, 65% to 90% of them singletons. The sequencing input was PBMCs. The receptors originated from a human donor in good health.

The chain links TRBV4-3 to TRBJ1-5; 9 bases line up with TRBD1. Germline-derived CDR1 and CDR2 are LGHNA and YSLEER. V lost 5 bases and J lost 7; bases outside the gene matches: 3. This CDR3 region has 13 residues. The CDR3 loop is CASSVDRGQPQHF. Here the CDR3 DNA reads TGCGCCAGCAGCGTGGACAGGGGACAGCCCCAGCATTTT.

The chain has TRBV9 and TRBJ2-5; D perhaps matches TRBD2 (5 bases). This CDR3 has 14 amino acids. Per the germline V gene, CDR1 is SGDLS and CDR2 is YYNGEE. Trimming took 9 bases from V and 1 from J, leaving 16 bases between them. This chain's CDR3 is CANSRRAGQETQYF. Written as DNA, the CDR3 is TGTGCCAACTCCAGAAGGGCGGGCCAAGAGACCCAGTACTTC.

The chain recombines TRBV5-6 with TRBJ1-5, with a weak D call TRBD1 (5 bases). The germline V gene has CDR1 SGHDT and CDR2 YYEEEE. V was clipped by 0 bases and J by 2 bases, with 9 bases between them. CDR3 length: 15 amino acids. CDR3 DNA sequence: TGTGCCAGCAGCTTGGCAGGGATGGGCAATCAGCCCCAGCATTTT. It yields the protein CASSLAGMGNQPQHF. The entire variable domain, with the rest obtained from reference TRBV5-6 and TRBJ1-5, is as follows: DAGVTQSPTHLIKTRGQQVTLRCSPKSGHDTVSWYQQALGQGPQFIFQYYEEEERQRGNFPDRFSGHQFPNYSSELNVNALLLGDSALYLCASSLAGMGNQPQHFGDGTRLSIL.

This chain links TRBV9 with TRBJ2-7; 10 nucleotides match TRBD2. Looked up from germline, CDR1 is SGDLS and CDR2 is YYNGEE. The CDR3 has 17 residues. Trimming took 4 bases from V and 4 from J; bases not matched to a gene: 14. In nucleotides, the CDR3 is TGTGCCAGCAGCTCCCGAGCTTCCGGACTAGCGGAATACGAGCAGTACTTC. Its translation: CASSSRASGLAEYEQYF. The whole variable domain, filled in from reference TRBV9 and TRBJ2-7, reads DSGVTQTPKHLITATGQRVTLRCSPRSGDLSVYWYQQSLDQGLQFLIQYYNGEERAKGNILERFSAQQFPDLHSELNLSSLELGDSALYFCASSSRASGLAEYEQYFGPGTRLTVT.

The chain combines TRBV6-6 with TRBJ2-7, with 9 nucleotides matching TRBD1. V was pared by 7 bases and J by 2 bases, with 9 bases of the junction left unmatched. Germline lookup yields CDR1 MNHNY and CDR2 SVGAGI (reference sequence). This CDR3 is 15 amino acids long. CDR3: CASMMTGQGTYEQYF. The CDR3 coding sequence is TGTGCCAGCATGATGACGGGACAGGGAACCTACGAGCAGTACTTC.

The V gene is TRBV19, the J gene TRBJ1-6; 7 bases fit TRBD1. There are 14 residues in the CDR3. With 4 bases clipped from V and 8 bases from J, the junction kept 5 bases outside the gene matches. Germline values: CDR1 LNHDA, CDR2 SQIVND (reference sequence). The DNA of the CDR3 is TGTGCCAGTAGTAGGACAGGCTCCGATTCACCCCTCCACTTT. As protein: CASSRTGSDSPLHF.

The chain's CDR3 is CASSLVFAGAGNTIYF. The CDR3 DNA follows: TGTGCCAGCAGCTTAGTATTTGCGGGTGCTGGAAACACCATATATTTT. The chain links TRBV7-2 to TRBJ1-3, with unresolved D. CDR3 length: 16 amino acids. The V gene's germline CDR1 is SGHTA and CDR2 FQGNSA. V dropped 1 base and J dropped 2 bases, with 12 bases sitting between them. The whole variable domain, filled in from reference TRBV7-2 and TRBJ1-3, reads GAGVSQSPSNKVTEKGKDVELRCDPISGHTALYWYRQSLGQGLEFLIYFQGNSAPDKSGLPSDRFSAERTGGSVSTLTIQRTQQEDSAVYLCASSLVFAGAGNTIYFGEGSWLTVV.

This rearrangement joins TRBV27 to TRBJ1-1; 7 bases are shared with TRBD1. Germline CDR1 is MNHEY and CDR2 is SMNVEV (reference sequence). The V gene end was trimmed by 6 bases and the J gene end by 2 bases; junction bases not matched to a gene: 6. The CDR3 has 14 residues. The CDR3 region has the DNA TGTGCCAGCAGCCTCGGGACAGTTAACACTGAAGCTTTCTTT. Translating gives CASSLGTVNTEAFF.

The CDR3 DNA reads as TGTGCCAGCGGGGACAGTCAATCTAACTATGGCTACACCTTC. Translation: CASGDSQSNYGYTF. This rearrangement joins TRBV28 to TRBJ1-2, with 7 bases matching TRBD1. Germline CDR1 is MDHEN and CDR2 is SYDVKM. J lost 0 bases, V lost 8 bases, and 6 bases had no gene match. The CDR3 is 14 residues long.

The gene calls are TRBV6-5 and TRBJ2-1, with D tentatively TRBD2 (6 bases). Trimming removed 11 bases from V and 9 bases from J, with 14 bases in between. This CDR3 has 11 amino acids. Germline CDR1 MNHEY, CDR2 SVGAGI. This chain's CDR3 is CAASSVGEQFF. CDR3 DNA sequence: TGTGCCGCCTCTAGCGTGGGTGAGCAGTTCTTC.

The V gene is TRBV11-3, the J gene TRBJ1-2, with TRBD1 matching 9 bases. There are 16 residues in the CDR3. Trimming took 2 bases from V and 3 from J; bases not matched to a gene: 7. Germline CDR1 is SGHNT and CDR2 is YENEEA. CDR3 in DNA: TGTGCCAGCAGCTTACAAAAAACAGGGGGCGACTATGGCTACACCTTC. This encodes CASSLQKTGGDYGYTF.

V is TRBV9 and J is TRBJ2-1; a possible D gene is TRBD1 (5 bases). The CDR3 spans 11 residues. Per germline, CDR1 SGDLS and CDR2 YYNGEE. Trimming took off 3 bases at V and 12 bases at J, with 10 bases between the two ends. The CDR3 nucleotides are TGTGCCAGCAGCGGTAGGGGTGGGCAGTTCTTC. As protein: CASSGRGGQFF.

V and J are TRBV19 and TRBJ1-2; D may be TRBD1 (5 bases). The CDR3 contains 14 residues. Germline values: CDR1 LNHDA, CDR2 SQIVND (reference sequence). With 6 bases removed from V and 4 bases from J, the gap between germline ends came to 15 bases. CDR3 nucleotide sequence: TGTGCCAGTAGGGAGACGCAGGGATCCTATGGCTACACCTTC. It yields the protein CASRETQGSYGYTF. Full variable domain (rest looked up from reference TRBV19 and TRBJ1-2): DGGITQSPKYLFRKEGQNVTLSCEQNLNHDAMYWYRQDPGQGLRLIYYSQIVNDFQKGDIAEGYSVSREKKESFPLTVTSAQKNPTAFYLCASRETQGSYGYTFGSGTRLTVV.

CDR3 DNA sequence: TGTGCCAGCAGTCCCGGGACAGGGGGCATCTATGGCTACACCTTC. This sequence encodes CASSPGTGGIYGYTF. The V and J genes are TRBV6-5 and TRBJ1-2; TRBD1 matches 12 bases. The germline gives CDR1 MNHEY, CDR2 SVGAGI. The CDR3 covers 15 residues. Trimming removed 5 bases from V and 4 bases from J; junction bases left unmatched: 5.

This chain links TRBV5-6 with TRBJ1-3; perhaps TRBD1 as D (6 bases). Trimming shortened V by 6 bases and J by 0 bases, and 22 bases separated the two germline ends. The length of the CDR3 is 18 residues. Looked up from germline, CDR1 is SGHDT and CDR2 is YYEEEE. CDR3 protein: CASTLRGRGSRSGNTIYF. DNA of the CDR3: TGTGCCAGCACCCTTAGGGGGAGGGGTTCCCGCTCTGGAAACACCATATATTTT.

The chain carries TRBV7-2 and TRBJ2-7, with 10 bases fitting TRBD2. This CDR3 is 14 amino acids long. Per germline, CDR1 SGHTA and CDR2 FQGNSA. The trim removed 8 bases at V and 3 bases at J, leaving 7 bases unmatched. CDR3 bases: TGTGCCAGCTCGACACTAGCGGGAATCTACGAGCAGTACTTC. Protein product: CASSTLAGIYEQYF.

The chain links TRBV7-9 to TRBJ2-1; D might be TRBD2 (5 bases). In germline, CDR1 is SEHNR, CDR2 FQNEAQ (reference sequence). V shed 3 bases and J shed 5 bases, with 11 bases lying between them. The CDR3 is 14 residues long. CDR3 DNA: TGTGCCAGCAGCTTCATCCGGGGAAACAATGAGCAGTTCTTC. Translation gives CASSFIRGNNEQFF.

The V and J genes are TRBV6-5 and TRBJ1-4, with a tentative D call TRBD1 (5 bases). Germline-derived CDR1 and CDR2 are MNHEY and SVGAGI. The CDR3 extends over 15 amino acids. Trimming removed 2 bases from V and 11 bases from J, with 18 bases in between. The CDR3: CASSYGGAGGEKLFF. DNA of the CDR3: TGTGCCAGCAGTTACGGAGGGGCCGGGGGGGAGAAACTGTTTTTT.

Written as DNA, the CDR3 is TGTGCCAGCAGCAACACAGGGAGCAATCAGCCCCAGCATTTT. Translating it yields CASSNTGSNQPQHF. This chain links TRBV5-8 with TRBJ1-5, with TRBD1 as a possible D gene (6 bases). The CDR3 contains 14 residues. Germline V lookup: CDR1 SGHTS, CDR2 YDEGEE. The germline V and J ends were trimmed by 4 bases and 1 base, with 9 bases remaining between them.

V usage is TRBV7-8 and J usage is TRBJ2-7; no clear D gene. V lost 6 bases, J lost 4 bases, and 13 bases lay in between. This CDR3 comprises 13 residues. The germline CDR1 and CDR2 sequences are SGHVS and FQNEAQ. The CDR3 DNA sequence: TGTGCCAGCAGTATAACACCCGAATACGAGCAGTACTTC. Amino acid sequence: CASSITPEYEQYF.